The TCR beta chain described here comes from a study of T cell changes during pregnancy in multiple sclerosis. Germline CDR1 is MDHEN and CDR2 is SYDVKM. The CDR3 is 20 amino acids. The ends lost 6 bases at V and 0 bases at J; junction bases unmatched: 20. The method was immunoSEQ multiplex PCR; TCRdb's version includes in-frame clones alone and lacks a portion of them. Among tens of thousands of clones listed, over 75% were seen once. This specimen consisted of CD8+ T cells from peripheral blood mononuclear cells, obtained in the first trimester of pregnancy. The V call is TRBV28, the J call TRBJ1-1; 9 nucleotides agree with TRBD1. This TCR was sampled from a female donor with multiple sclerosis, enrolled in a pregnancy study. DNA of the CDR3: TGTGCCAGCAGCCTAGTCCCACGGGACAGGGTCACAATATTGAACACTGAAGCTTTCTTT. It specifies CASSLVPRDRVTILNTEAFF.